Listed here are 7 T cell receptor beta chains from one sample, sequenced in a study of blood T cell repertoires in COVID-19. Generated by immunoSEQ multiplex PCR, the TCRdb table keeps only in-frame clones and is missing some. The sample contains more than 350,000 clones, roughly nine tenths of which appear only once. What was sequenced was peripheral blood. These receptors originate from a woman aged 30 to 39 with COVID-19, enrolled during active disease.

This chain links TRBV7-9 with TRBJ1-2, with no clear D. This CDR3 comprises 14 residues. Germline V gene lookup returns CDR1 SEHNR and CDR2 FQNEAQ (reference sequence). Trimming stripped 1 base from V and 1 base from J, with 7 bases between. CDR3 nucleotide sequence: TGTGCCAGCAGCTTAGTGGCCAGTAACTATGGCTACACCTTC. This encodes CASSLVASNYGYTF.

The chain joins TRBV5-1 to TRBJ2-7, with D perhaps TRBD2 (6 bases). The CDR3 is made up of 13 amino acids. The V gene's germline CDR1 is SGHRS and CDR2 YFSETQ. V lost 9 bases, J lost 2 bases, and 15 bases lay in between. CDR3 coding DNA: TGCGCCATCGAGCGGGTCGGGCCCTACGAGCAGTACGTC. Amino acids: CAIERVGPYEQYV.

The chain carries TRBV7-6 and TRBJ2-7; 10 bases fit TRBD1. Germline-derived CDR1 and CDR2 are SGHVS and FNYEAQ. Unmatched junction bases numbered 8, after V lost 5 bases and J lost 4 bases. The CDR3 has 15 residues. Here the CDR3 reads CASSPWTGGKYEQYF. CDR3 in DNA: TGTGCCAGCAGCCCTTGGACAGGGGGAAAGTACGAGCAGTACTTC.

This clone has a single count. This chain joins TRBV5-1 and TRBJ2-1, with a weak D call TRBD1 (5 bases). The CDR3 sequence is 16 residues long. Germline CDR1 and CDR2: SGHRS and YFSETQ. Trimming left V 3 bases short and J 3 bases short, with 16 bases between. CDR3 bases: TGCGCCAGCAGCTCCCGTGGTAGGGGAATCTACAATGAGCAGTTCTTC. Encoded protein: CASSSRGRGIYNEQFF.

The chain couples TRBV5-5 to TRBJ1-4; maybe TRBD1 (6 bases). V lost 4 bases to trimming and J lost 5 bases, with 15 bases between them. The germline CDR1 and CDR2 sequences are SGHKS and YYEKEE (reference sequence). This CDR3 has 15 residues. CDR3 in DNA: TGTGCCAGCAGCATACCGACAGGTGGGAATGAAAAACTGTTTTTT. This sequence encodes CASSIPTGGNEKLFF.

V usage is TRBV6-6 and J usage is TRBJ2-7; 8 bases map to TRBD1. From germline, CDR1 is MNHNY and CDR2 SVGAGI (reference sequence). Trimming took 0 bases from V and 6 from J; bases not matched to a gene: 4. This CDR3 is built from 14 residues. The chain's CDR3 is CASSYSRQGLEQYV. CDR3 nucleotides: TGTGCCAGCAGTTACTCGAGACAGGGGCTCGAGCAGTACGTC.

This chain links TRBV2 with TRBJ2-2; 10 nucleotides match TRBD2. With V trimmed by 4 bases and J by 6 bases, 2 bases remained unmatched. In germline, CDR1 is SNHLY, CDR2 FYNNEI. This CDR3 contains 14 residues. CDR3 nucleotide sequence: TGTGCCAGCAGTGGGACTAGCGGACCCGGGGAGCTGTTTTTT. It translates to CASSGTSGPGELFF.